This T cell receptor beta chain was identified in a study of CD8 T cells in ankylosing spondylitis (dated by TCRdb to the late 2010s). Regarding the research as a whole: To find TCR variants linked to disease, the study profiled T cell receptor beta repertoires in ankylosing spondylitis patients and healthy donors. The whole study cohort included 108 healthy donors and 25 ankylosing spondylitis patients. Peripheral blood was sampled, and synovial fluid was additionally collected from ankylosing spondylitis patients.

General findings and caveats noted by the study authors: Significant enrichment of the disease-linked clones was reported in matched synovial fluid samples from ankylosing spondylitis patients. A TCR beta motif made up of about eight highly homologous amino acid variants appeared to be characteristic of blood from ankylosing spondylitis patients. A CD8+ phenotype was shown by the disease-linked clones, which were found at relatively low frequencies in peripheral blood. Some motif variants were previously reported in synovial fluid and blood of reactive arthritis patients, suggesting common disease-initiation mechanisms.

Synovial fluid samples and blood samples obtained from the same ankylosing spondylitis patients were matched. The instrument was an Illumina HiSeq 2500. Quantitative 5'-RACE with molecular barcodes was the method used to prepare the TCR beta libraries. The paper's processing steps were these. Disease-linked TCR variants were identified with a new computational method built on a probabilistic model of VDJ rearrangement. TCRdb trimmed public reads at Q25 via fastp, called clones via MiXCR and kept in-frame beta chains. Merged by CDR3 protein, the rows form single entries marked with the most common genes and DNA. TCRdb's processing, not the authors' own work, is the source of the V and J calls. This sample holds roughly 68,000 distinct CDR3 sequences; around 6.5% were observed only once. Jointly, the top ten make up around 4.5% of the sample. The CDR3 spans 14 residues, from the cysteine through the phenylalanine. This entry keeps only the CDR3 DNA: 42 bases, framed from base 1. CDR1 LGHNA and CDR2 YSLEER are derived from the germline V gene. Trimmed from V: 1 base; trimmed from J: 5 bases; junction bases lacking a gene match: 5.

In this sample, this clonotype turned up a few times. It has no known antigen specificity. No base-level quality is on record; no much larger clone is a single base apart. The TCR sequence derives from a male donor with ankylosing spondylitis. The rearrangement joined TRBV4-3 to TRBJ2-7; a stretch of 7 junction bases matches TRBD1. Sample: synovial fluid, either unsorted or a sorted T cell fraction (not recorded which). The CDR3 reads CASSQVTGVNEQYF. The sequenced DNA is TGCGCCAGCAGCCAAGTAACAGGGGTAAACGAGCAGTACTTC.